This TCR beta chain is from a study of neurological immune-mediated disorders. The cDNA was produced through 5'RACE with 10-nucleotide random UMIs. Every sequencing run generated in excess of 170 million TCR-beta sequences. These sequences covered 15-18 subjects. In TCRdb, the 5' RACE reads were re-called with MiXCR into one record per CDR3 protein. The profile shows 35,000 to 50,000 distinct CDR3 sequences, about 14% of them singletons. The CDR3 contains 16 residues. Per germline, CDR1 SGHRS and CDR2 YFSETQ. J gave up 3 bases and V 3 bases, and 11 bases lay outside the gene matches. CD4+ or CD8+ T cells, fewer than 1.3 million per library, were used for sorted libraries. Whole-study results and caveats: Sharing of CDR3 amino acid sequences among expanded clones across subjects was absent, suggesting private repertoires in all groups.

The table lists this clonotype with many counts. Its antigen is still unknown. The source material was CD4+ T cells from blood. The chain couples TRBV5-1 to TRBJ2-7, with 8 bases fitting TRBD1. The sequence came from a woman between 55 and 75 years old with HTLV-1-associated myelopathy (HAM/TSP). The CDR3 DNA is TGCGCCAGCAGCTCGGACCGGGACAGGTTGTTCTACGAGCAGTACTTC. This codes for CASSSDRDRLFYEQYF.